These T cell receptor beta chains were read from a single sample in a study of shared clonotypes between healthy human individuals. Using immunoSEQ multiplex PCR, the repertoire was profiled, and TCRdb retains in-frame clones only, with some absent. Of about a million clones listed, approximately 77% are singletons. The sequencing sample was made of memory CD4+ T cells from PBMCs. Receptor source: a man aged 18 to 30 in good health. Some clones in this sample may be carry-over from other donors' samples. Both conserved end residues are part of each CDR3. Each record gives: J gene, clone size, D gene, V gene, CDR3 protein, CDR3 DNA. The D gene is left open where the match is weak. Only some rows state a clone size, as once, few, many or a class for expanded clones.

j_gene: TRBJ2-4; abundance: .; d_gene: TRBD2; v_gene: TRBV6-1; CDR3aa: CASSEVLAGRKLAKNIQYF; CDR3nt: TGTGCCAGCAGTGAAGTGTTAGCGGGACGGAAGCTAGCCAAAAACATTCAGTACTTC
j_gene: TRBJ2-1; abundance: .; d_gene: TRBD2; v_gene: TRBV7-6; CDR3aa: CASSFPGGGSSYNEQFF; CDR3nt: TGTGCCAGCAGCTTCCCGGGGGGAGGGAGCTCCTACAATGAGCAGTTCTTC
j_gene: TRBJ1-2; abundance: .; d_gene: .; v_gene: TRBV28; CDR3aa: CASSLSAGDYGYTF; CDR3nt: TGTGCCAGCAGTTTATCGGCAGGCGACTATGGCTACACCTTC
j_gene: TRBJ1-1; abundance: few; d_gene: .; v_gene: TRBV2; CDR3aa: CASRGGQSQATFF; CDR3nt: TGTGCCAGCAGGGGTGGACAGTCCCAGGCAACTTTCTTT
j_gene: TRBJ1-2; abundance: .; d_gene: .; v_gene: TRBV7-3; CDR3aa: CASSSSRDKLDGYTF; CDR3nt: TGTGCCAGCAGCTCTTCGAGGGACAAATTAGATGGCTACACCTTC
j_gene: TRBJ2-5; abundance: .; d_gene: TRBD2; v_gene: TRBV10-2; CDR3aa: CASSALLAGEGETQYF; CDR3nt: TGCGCCAGCAGTGCCCTACTAGCGGGAGAAGGAGAGACCCAGTACTTC
j_gene: TRBJ2-5; abundance: .; d_gene: .; v_gene: TRBV6-6; CDR3aa: CASGWETQYF; CDR3nt: TGTGCCAGCGGTTGGGAGACCCAGTACTTC
j_gene: TRBJ2-5; abundance: .; d_gene: .; v_gene: TRBV14; CDR3aa: CASSQDRMGTQYF; CDR3nt: TGTGCCAGCAGCCAAGATCGGATGGGGACCCAGTACTTC
j_gene: TRBJ2-7; abundance: few; d_gene: .; v_gene: TRBV5-1; CDR3aa: CASSYTDTNYEQYF; CDR3nt: TGCGCCAGCAGCTACACGGACACCAACTACGAGCAGTACTTC
j_gene: TRBJ1-1; abundance: .; d_gene: .; v_gene: TRBV5-4; CDR3aa: CASSWTGTRNTEAFF; CDR3nt: TGTGCCAGCAGCTGGACCGGGACGCGTAACACTGAAGCTTTCTTT
j_gene: TRBJ2-1; abundance: few; d_gene: TRBD2; v_gene: TRBV9; CDR3aa: CASSGSGSSYNEQFF; CDR3nt: TGTGCCAGCAGCGGCAGCGGGAGCTCCTACAATGAGCAGTTCTTC
j_gene: TRBJ1-2; abundance: .; d_gene: .; v_gene: TRBV28; CDR3aa: CASNLNAGNYGYTF; CDR3nt: TGTGCCAGCAATTTGAATGCGGGTAACTATGGCTACACCTTC
j_gene: TRBJ1-1; abundance: .; d_gene: .; v_gene: TRBV11-1; CDR3aa: CASSPGVNTEAFF; CDR3nt: TGTGCCAGCAGCCCAGGGGTGAACACTGAAGCTTTCTTT
j_gene: TRBJ2-7; abundance: .; d_gene: .; v_gene: TRBV6-6; CDR3aa: CASSYNYYEQYF; CDR3nt: TGTGCCAGCAGTTATAACTACTACGAGCAGTACTTC
j_gene: TRBJ2-1; abundance: once; d_gene: .; v_gene: TRBV25-1; CDR3aa: CASSRTGPGNEQFF; CDR3nt: TGTGCCAGCAGCCGGACGGGACCCGGCAATGAGCAGTTCTTC
j_gene: TRBJ2-3; abundance: .; d_gene: TRBD2; v_gene: TRBV29-1; CDR3aa: CSVEVAGGATDTQYF; CDR3nt: TGCAGCGTTGAGGTAGCGGGAGGGGCGACAGATACGCAGTATTTT
j_gene: TRBJ2-2; abundance: .; d_gene: .; v_gene: TRBV5-4; CDR3aa: CASSVQGTMAGELFF; CDR3nt: TGTGCCAGCAGCGTGCAGGGGACTATGGCCGGGGAGCTGTTTTTT
j_gene: TRBJ2-3; abundance: .; d_gene: TRBD2; v_gene: TRBV7-8; CDR3aa: CASSFLSGGRDTQYF; CDR3nt: TGTGCCAGCAGCTTCTTGTCGGGAGGGAGAGATACGCAGTATTTT
j_gene: TRBJ1-1; abundance: .; d_gene: .; v_gene: TRBV5-1; CDR3aa: CASGGSEAFF; CDR3nt: TGCGCCAGCGGTGGCTCTGAAGCTTTCTTT
j_gene: TRBJ2-4; abundance: .; d_gene: .; v_gene: TRBV19; CDR3aa: CASSIVDGAKNIQYF; CDR3nt: TGTGCCAGTAGTATAGTAGACGGGGCCAAAAACATTCAGTACTTC
j_gene: TRBJ2-2; abundance: .; d_gene: .; v_gene: TRBV5-1; CDR3aa: CASSLMGRTNTGELFF; CDR3nt: TGCGCCAGCAGCTTGATGGGGCGGACGAACACCGGGGAGCTGTTTTTT
j_gene: TRBJ1-2; abundance: .; d_gene: .; v_gene: TRBV28; CDR3aa: CASSSGASGPKGYGYTF; CDR3nt: TGTGCCAGCAGTTCGGGGGCGTCAGGTCCTAAGGGGTATGGCTACACCTTC
j_gene: TRBJ2-2; abundance: few; d_gene: .; v_gene: TRBV5-1; CDR3aa: CASGDARTGELFF; CDR3nt: TGCGCCAGCGGGGATGCCCGAACCGGGGAGCTGTTTTTT
j_gene: TRBJ2-5; abundance: .; d_gene: .; v_gene: TRBV29-1; CDR3aa: CSGGEVGETQYF; CDR3nt: TGCAGCGGCGGGGAAGTCGGAGAGACCCAGTACTTC
j_gene: TRBJ2-7; abundance: .; d_gene: .; v_gene: TRBV29-1; CDR3aa: CSAGSGTGYEQYF; CDR3nt: TGCAGCGCCGGGTCCGGGACGGGCTACGAGCAGTACTTC
j_gene: TRBJ1-1; abundance: .; d_gene: .; v_gene: TRBV28; CDR3aa: CASSLRSLGRAFF; CDR3nt: TGTGCCAGCAGTTTAAGGTCCCTCGGTCGAGCTTTCTTT
j_gene: TRBJ2-5; abundance: .; d_gene: .; v_gene: TRBV29-1; CDR3aa: CSVFNARNRVQETQYF; CDR3nt: TGCAGCGTTTTCAACGCGCGTAACAGGGTCCAAGAGACCCAGTACTTC
j_gene: TRBJ2-6; abundance: .; d_gene: .; v_gene: TRBV7-9; CDR3aa: CASSQHTGANVLTF; CDR3nt: TGTGCCAGCAGCCAACACACTGGGGCCAACGTCCTGACTTTC
j_gene: TRBJ2-1; abundance: once; d_gene: .; v_gene: TRBV2; CDR3aa: CASSEVGGLYNEQFF; CDR3nt: TGTGCCAGCAGTGAAGTTGGGGGGCTCTATAATGAGCAGTTCTTC
j_gene: TRBJ1-2; abundance: .; d_gene: TRBD1; v_gene: TRBV28; CDR3aa: CASSPTHGQGVGYGYTF; CDR3nt: TGTGCCAGCAGTCCAACTCACGGGCAGGGGGTCGGCTATGGCTACACCTTC
j_gene: TRBJ1-2; abundance: few; d_gene: .; v_gene: TRBV29-1; CDR3aa: CRFYRGGYGYTF; CDR3nt: TGCAGGTTCTATCGGGGGGGCTATGGCTACACCTTC
j_gene: TRBJ2-7; abundance: many; d_gene: .; v_gene: TRBV29-1; CDR3aa: CSVSHGQTYEQYF; CDR3nt: TGCAGCGTTTCCCACGGGCAGACCTACGAGCAGTACTTC
j_gene: TRBJ1-4; abundance: .; d_gene: TRBD1; v_gene: TRBV9; CDR3aa: CASSLGTGGVEKLFF; CDR3nt: TGTGCCAGCAGCCTCGGGACAGGGGGCGTTGAAAAACTGTTTTTT
j_gene: TRBJ2-3; abundance: .; d_gene: .; v_gene: TRBV29-1; CDR3aa: CSVEGPFHSTDTQYF; CDR3nt: TGCAGCGTTGAAGGGCCTTTCCATAGCACAGATACGCAGTATTTT
j_gene: TRBJ2-5; abundance: .; d_gene: TRBD2; v_gene: TRBV30; CDR3aa: CAWSLGLAGGQETQYF; CDR3nt: TGTGCCTGGAGTCTGGGACTAGCGGGAGGGCAAGAGACCCAGTACTTC
j_gene: TRBJ2-1; abundance: .; d_gene: .; v_gene: TRBV7-2; CDR3aa: CASSLALGGNEQFF; CDR3nt: TGTGCCAGCAGCTTAGCGCTTGGGGGAAATGAGCAGTTCTTC
j_gene: TRBJ2-1; abundance: many; d_gene: TRBD1; v_gene: TRBV7-2; CDR3aa: CASSSDRGRNEQFF; CDR3nt: TGTGCCAGCAGCTCGGACAGGGGGCGGAATGAGCAGTTCTTC
j_gene: TRBJ2-5; abundance: .; d_gene: .; v_gene: TRBV19; CDR3aa: CASSILGSQTQYF; CDR3nt: TGTGCCAGTAGTATCCTGGGGTCGCAGACCCAGTACTTC
j_gene: TRBJ2-3; abundance: .; d_gene: .; v_gene: TRBV19; CDR3aa: CASSTYDGGDTQYF; CDR3nt: TGTGCCAGTAGCACCTATGACGGAGGAGATACGCAGTATTTT
j_gene: TRBJ2-3; abundance: .; d_gene: .; v_gene: TRBV7-2; CDR3aa: CASSLAGVTDTQYF; CDR3nt: TGTGCCAGCAGCTTAGCCGGGGTCACAGATACGCAGTATTTT
j_gene: TRBJ2-1; abundance: .; d_gene: TRBD2; v_gene: TRBV6-6; CDR3aa: CASSSSGSRYNEQFF; CDR3nt: TGTGCCAGCAGCTCCAGCGGGAGTCGGTACAATGAGCAGTTCTTC
j_gene: TRBJ2-7; abundance: .; d_gene: TRBD2; v_gene: TRBV2; CDR3aa: CTTPGASGWSYEQYF; CDR3nt: TGTACCACACCCGGGGCTAGCGGGTGGTCCTACGAGCAGTACTTC
j_gene: TRBJ2-7; abundance: .; d_gene: TRBD2; v_gene: TRBV7-2; CDR3aa: CASSVSTSGYYEQYF; CDR3nt: TGTGCCAGCAGCGTCTCGACTAGCGGTTACTACGAGCAGTACTTC
j_gene: TRBJ1-2; abundance: many; d_gene: .; v_gene: TRBV25-1; CDR3aa: CASSEWDGGDNYGYTF; CDR3nt: TGTGCCAGCAGTGAATGGGACGGGGGGGATAACTATGGCTACACCTTC
j_gene: TRBJ2-2; abundance: .; d_gene: TRBD1; v_gene: TRBV6-5; CDR3aa: CAVQGEGGELFF; CDR3nt: TGTGCCGTACAGGGGGAAGGCGGGGAGCTGTTTTTT
j_gene: TRBJ1-3; abundance: .; d_gene: TRBD1; v_gene: TRBV2; CDR3aa: CASTPGQGVAGNTIYF; CDR3nt: TGTGCCAGCACCCCCGGACAGGGGGTTGCTGGAAACACCATATATTTT
j_gene: TRBJ2-2; abundance: .; d_gene: .; v_gene: TRBV5-1; CDR3aa: CASSFQGDSNTGELFF; CDR3nt: TGCGCCAGCAGCTTCCAAGGTGACTCGAACACCGGGGAGCTGTTTTTT
j_gene: TRBJ2-7; abundance: .; d_gene: TRBD2; v_gene: TRBV28; CDR3aa: CASSFAGGPYEQYF; CDR3nt: TGTGCCAGCAGTTTTGCGGGAGGGCCTTACGAGCAGTACTTC
j_gene: TRBJ1-5; abundance: few; d_gene: .; v_gene: TRBV21-1; CDR3aa: CASTSDRVGESNQPQHF; CDR3nt: TGTGCCAGCACCTCGGACAGGGTTGGGGAAAGCAATCAGCCCCAGCATTTT
j_gene: TRBJ2-7; abundance: .; d_gene: TRBD1; v_gene: TRBV19; CDR3aa: CASSTDRVSSYEQYF; CDR3nt: TGTGCCAGTAGTACGGACAGGGTGAGCTCCTACGAGCAGTACTTC
j_gene: TRBJ2-7; abundance: .; d_gene: .; v_gene: TRBV19; CDR3aa: CASSIRRGYEQYF; CDR3nt: TGTGCCAGTAGTATTCGGAGGGGCTACGAGCAGTACTTC
j_gene: TRBJ2-2; abundance: .; d_gene: .; v_gene: TRBV5-4; CDR3aa: CASSLGAGSNTGELFF; CDR3nt: TGTGCCAGCAGCTTGGGGGCGGGATCGAACACCGGGGAGCTGTTTTTT
j_gene: TRBJ1-4; abundance: .; d_gene: .; v_gene: TRBV4-2; CDR3aa: CASSTRDGGNEKLFF; CDR3nt: TGTGCCAGCAGCACCCGGGACGGAGGCAATGAAAAACTGTTTTTT
j_gene: TRBJ2-1; abundance: .; d_gene: .; v_gene: TRBV20-1; CDR3aa: CSANTGTRQFF; CDR3nt: TGCAGTGCAAATACGGGGACTCGGCAGTTCTTC
j_gene: TRBJ2-7; abundance: .; d_gene: TRBD2; v_gene: TRBV11-2; CDR3aa: CASSTIAGGPYEQYF; CDR3nt: TGTGCCAGCAGCACCATAGCGGGAGGGCCTTACGAGCAGTACTTC